A selection of T cell receptor beta chains follows, all from one sample in a study of response to subunit inactivated influenza vaccine. TCRdb analysed the RT-PCR reads with MiXCR anew, one entry per CDR3 protein. The sample has a few hundred thousand distinct CDR3 sequences; 9% to 15% are singletons. The specimen was non-naive T cells sorted from PBMCs, collected roughly 15 days before vaccination. The receptor set was obtained from a middle-aged man who received an inactivated influenza vaccine. The CDR3 runs from the conserved cysteine through the conserved F or W. D genes are given only for firm matches. Size is omitted from some rows. Given values are once, few, many or a class for expanded clones.

j_call: TRBJ2-3
clone_size: many
d_call: .
v_call: TRBV19
cdr3_aa: CASSTGTRTDTQYF
cdr3_nt: TGTGCCAGTAGCACGGGTACAAGAACCGATACGCAGTATTTT

j_call: TRBJ2-7
clone_size: few
d_call: TRBD2
v_call: TRBV5-1
cdr3_aa: CASSPREGRMTYEQYF
cdr3_nt: TGCGCCAGCAGCCCACGGGAGGGACGGATGACCTACGAGCAGTACTTC

j_call: TRBJ2-7
clone_size: .
d_call: .
v_call: TRBV29-1
cdr3_aa: CSVAGESYEQYF
cdr3_nt: TGCAGCGTTGCAGGGGAATCCTACGAGCAGTACTTC

j_call: TRBJ2-3
clone_size: few
d_call: .
v_call: TRBV30
cdr3_aa: CAWSLSWDTQYF
cdr3_nt: TGTGCCTGGAGTCTCTCTTGGGATACGCAGTATTTT

j_call: TRBJ2-1
clone_size: few
d_call: .
v_call: TRBV2
cdr3_aa: CASRGSTYNEQFF
cdr3_nt: TGTGCCAGCCGAGGTAGTACCTACAATGAGCAGTTCTTC

j_call: TRBJ1-1
clone_size: .
d_call: .
v_call: TRBV7-2
cdr3_aa: CASSYSGWNTEAFF
cdr3_nt: TGTGCCAGCAGCTATTCAGGCTGGAACACTGAAGCTTTCTTT

j_call: TRBJ1-6
clone_size: .
d_call: .
v_call: TRBV7-2
cdr3_aa: CASSRDSPLHF
cdr3_nt: TGTGCCAGCAGTCGAGATTCACCCCTCCACTTT

j_call: TRBJ2-7
clone_size: many
d_call: .
v_call: TRBV4-1
cdr3_aa: CASSQLGQAYEQYF
cdr3_nt: TGCGCCAGCAGCCAATTAGGACAAGCCTACGAGCAGTACTTC

j_call: TRBJ2-7
clone_size: .
d_call: TRBD2
v_call: TRBV9
cdr3_aa: CASSEGLADEQYF
cdr3_nt: TGTGCCAGCAGCGAGGGACTAGCGGACGAGCAGTACTTC

j_call: TRBJ2-6
clone_size: .
d_call: .
v_call: TRBV20-1
cdr3_aa: CSAHGGASGANVLTF
cdr3_nt: TGCAGTGCCCACGGCGGCGCCTCTGGGGCCAACGTCCTGACTTTC

j_call: TRBJ2-1
clone_size: few
d_call: .
v_call: TRBV12-3/TRBV12-4
cdr3_aa: CASRSGRVVNEQFF
cdr3_nt: TGTGCCAGCAGGTCGGGACGGGTGGTCAATGAGCAGTTCTTC

j_call: TRBJ2-1
clone_size: many
d_call: TRBD2
v_call: TRBV12-3/TRBV12-4
cdr3_aa: CASSLGVAGINEQFF
cdr3_nt: TGTGCCAGCAGTTTAGGAGTAGCGGGTATTAATGAGCAGTTCTTC

j_call: TRBJ2-1
clone_size: many
d_call: TRBD2
v_call: TRBV7-2
cdr3_aa: CASSLVASGNNEQFF
cdr3_nt: TGTGCCAGCAGCTTAGTGGCTAGCGGGAACAATGAGCAGTTCTTC

j_call: TRBJ1-2
clone_size: .
d_call: .
v_call: TRBV4-3
cdr3_aa: CASSQDLSQRNYGYTF
cdr3_nt: TGCGCCAGCAGCCAAGATTTGTCCCAGCGTAACTATGGCTACACCTTC

j_call: TRBJ1-1
clone_size: few
d_call: .
v_call: TRBV12-3/TRBV12-4
cdr3_aa: CASSRYMNTEAFF
cdr3_nt: TGTGCCAGCAGTAGGTACATGAACACTGAAGCTTTCTTT

j_call: TRBJ2-1
clone_size: few
d_call: TRBD2
v_call: TRBV6-1
cdr3_aa: CASKVLDGGISRGYNEQFF
cdr3_nt: TGTGCCAGCAAAGTGTTGGACGGGGGGATCTCCCGGGGGTACAATGAGCAGTTCTTC

j_call: TRBJ2-1
clone_size: .
d_call: TRBD1
v_call: TRBV23-1
cdr3_aa: CASSAIWTGQSSYNEQFF
cdr3_nt: TGCGCCAGCAGTGCAATATGGACAGGCCAGAGCTCCTACAATGAGCAGTTCTTC

j_call: TRBJ2-1
clone_size: many
d_call: TRBD1
v_call: TRBV29-1
cdr3_aa: CSVVRTGVTGEQFF
cdr3_nt: TGCAGCGTTGTCCGGACAGGGGTCACCGGTGAGCAGTTCTTC

j_call: TRBJ2-1
clone_size: .
d_call: TRBD1
v_call: TRBV27
cdr3_aa: CASSLKFPGGTFF
cdr3_nt: TGTGCCAGCAGTTTAAAGTTCCCAGGGGGTACGTTCTTC

j_call: TRBJ2-7
clone_size: few
d_call: TRBD2
v_call: TRBV20-1
cdr3_aa: CSASGAGESYEQYF
cdr3_nt: TGCAGTGCTAGTGGGGCGGGAGAATCCTACGAGCAGTACTTC

j_call: TRBJ2-1
clone_size: once
d_call: .
v_call: TRBV5-1
cdr3_aa: CASRIERGLRQFF
cdr3_nt: TGCGCCAGCAGAATTGAGAGGGGGTTAAGGCAGTTCTTC

j_call: TRBJ2-1
clone_size: many
d_call: .
v_call: TRBV6-1
cdr3_aa: CASSAIPGAELRSDEQFF
cdr3_nt: TGTGCCAGCAGTGCTATACCGGGAGCGGAGCTTAGATCGGATGAGCAGTTCTTC

j_call: TRBJ2-3
clone_size: few
d_call: TRBD2
v_call: TRBV6-2/TRBV6-3
cdr3_aa: CASSYPTSRTDTQYF
cdr3_nt: TGTGCCAGCAGTTACCCGACTAGCCGCACAGATACGCAGTATTTT

j_call: TRBJ1-6
clone_size: .
d_call: .
v_call: TRBV5-1
cdr3_aa: CASSRDGRSSYNSPLHF
cdr3_nt: TGCGCCAGCAGCCGTGACGGGAGGAGCTCCTATAATTCACCCCTCCACTTT

j_call: TRBJ2-7
clone_size: .
d_call: TRBD2
v_call: TRBV20-1
cdr3_aa: CCARDRVSGALTYEQYF
cdr3_nt: TGCTGTGCTAGAGATCGGGTTAGCGGGGCTTTGACCTACGAGCAGTACTTC

j_call: TRBJ1-4
clone_size: many
d_call: .
v_call: TRBV20-1
cdr3_aa: CSARKLKRTASNEKLFF
cdr3_nt: TGCAGTGCTAGAAAGCTCAAAAGGACAGCTTCTAATGAAAAACTGTTTTTT

j_call: TRBJ2-5
clone_size: few
d_call: TRBD2
v_call: TRBV7-2
cdr3_aa: CASSLQSREGTQYF
cdr3_nt: TGTGCCAGCAGCTTACAAAGTCGGGAGGGGACCCAGTACTTC

j_call: TRBJ2-2
clone_size: many
d_call: TRBD2
v_call: TRBV7-3
cdr3_aa: CASRPSGDTGELFF
cdr3_nt: TGTGCCAGCAGACCTAGCGGCGACACCGGGGAGCTGTTTTTT

j_call: TRBJ1-6
clone_size: .
d_call: .
v_call: TRBV6-1
cdr3_aa: CASSSASSPLHF
cdr3_nt: TGTGCCAGCAGTTCCGCCAGTTCACCCCTCCACTTT

j_call: TRBJ2-1
clone_size: medium-sized
d_call: .
v_call: TRBV7-9
cdr3_aa: CASSVGPFQFF
cdr3_nt: TGTGCCAGCAGCGTGGGGCCCTTTCAGTTCTTC

j_call: TRBJ2-1
clone_size: few
d_call: TRBD1
v_call: TRBV6-1
cdr3_aa: CASSPARDRVNEQFF
cdr3_nt: TGTGCCAGCAGTCCTGCCCGGGACAGGGTCAATGAGCAGTTCTTC

j_call: TRBJ2-7
clone_size: .
d_call: .
v_call: TRBV28
cdr3_aa: CASSWSGRYEQYF
cdr3_nt: TGTGCCAGCAGCTGGTCGGGGAGGTACGAGCAGTACTTC

j_call: TRBJ1-1
clone_size: .
d_call: TRBD1
v_call: TRBV5-6
cdr3_aa: CASSTGGRTEAFF
cdr3_nt: TGTGCCAGCAGTACAGGGGGGCGGACTGAAGCTTTCTTT

j_call: TRBJ2-1
clone_size: .
d_call: TRBD2
v_call: TRBV18
cdr3_aa: CASSPPLAGGNEQFF
cdr3_nt: TGTGCCAGCTCACCACCCCTAGCGGGGGGGAATGAGCAGTTCTTC

j_call: TRBJ2-1
clone_size: .
d_call: .
v_call: TRBV5-1
cdr3_aa: CASSFRVSSYNEQFF
cdr3_nt: TGCGCCAGCAGCTTCCGGGTCAGCTCCTACAATGAGCAGTTCTTC

j_call: TRBJ2-7
clone_size: many
d_call: .
v_call: TRBV5-1
cdr3_aa: CASSFGTRNEQYF
cdr3_nt: TGCGCCAGCAGCTTTGGGACAAGAAACGAGCAGTACTTC

j_call: TRBJ2-1
clone_size: many
d_call: .
v_call: TRBV4-3
cdr3_aa: CASSQGPLGGDEQFF
cdr3_nt: TGCGCCAGCAGCCAGGGGCCCCTGGGGGGTGATGAGCAGTTCTTC

j_call: TRBJ1-2
clone_size: many
d_call: .
v_call: TRBV27
cdr3_aa: CASSYTGFSGYTF
cdr3_nt: TGTGCCAGCAGTTATACAGGGTTTTCTGGCTACACCTTC

j_call: TRBJ2-7
clone_size: .
d_call: .
v_call: TRBV5-1
cdr3_aa: CASSSGRPPYEQYF
cdr3_nt: TGCGCCAGCAGCTCGGGACGGCCACCCTACGAGCAGTACTTC

j_call: TRBJ1-2
clone_size: few
d_call: .
v_call: TRBV20-1
cdr3_aa: CSGLWMVGYTF
cdr3_nt: TGCAGTGGCCTGTGGATGGTCGGCTACACCTTC

j_call: TRBJ2-7
clone_size: .
d_call: TRBD1
v_call: TRBV5-6
cdr3_aa: CASSLVGQGDYEQYF
cdr3_nt: TGTGCCAGCAGCTTGGTCGGACAGGGGGACTACGAGCAGTACTTC

j_call: TRBJ2-4
clone_size: few
d_call: TRBD1
v_call: TRBV28
cdr3_aa: CASSLSGGQNIQYF
cdr3_nt: TGTGCCAGCAGTTTGTCAGGGGGCCAAAACATTCAGTACTTC

j_call: TRBJ1-1
clone_size: few
d_call: .
v_call: TRBV12-3/TRBV12-4
cdr3_aa: CASSLLLQGGGLNTEAFF
cdr3_nt: TGTGCCAGCAGTTTGTTACTTCAGGGTGGCGGCTTGAACACTGAAGCTTTCTTT

j_call: TRBJ2-5
clone_size: few
d_call: .
v_call: TRBV7-2
cdr3_aa: CASSLAREAETQYF
cdr3_nt: TGTGCCAGCAGCTTAGCGAGGGAGGCGGAGACCCAGTACTTC

j_call: TRBJ2-7
clone_size: many
d_call: TRBD2
v_call: TRBV20-1
cdr3_aa: CSARAWGGLAGYEQYF
cdr3_nt: TGCAGTGCTAGAGCCTGGGGGGGACTAGCGGGGTATGAGCAGTACTTC

j_call: TRBJ1-4
clone_size: many
d_call: .
v_call: TRBV12-3/TRBV12-4
cdr3_aa: CASSPGTEKLFF
cdr3_nt: TGTGCCAGCAGTCCTGGGACCGAAAAACTGTTTTTT